This note documents a single T cell receptor (beta chain) sequence. Its antigen is not known. This may be a read error: a much more frequent sequence differs by one nucleotide. Bulk tumor genomic DNA served as template, at approximately 580 ng per sample. Several spatially distant biopsies were obtained per primary tumor intraoperatively. Patients had untreated, newly diagnosed non-small cell lung cancer and underwent curative surgery. This CDR3 is built from 13 residues. From germline, CDR1 is SGHRS and CDR2 YFSETQ. The data are from a study of immune heterogeneity within non-small cell lung tumors. General study findings and limits: Some T-cell receptor beta clonotypes occurred at high frequency. These high-frequency clonotypes were largely distinct between individual patients.

Multiplex PCR employing 32 V and 13 J primers generated amplicons of the TCR beta CDR3. Each CDR3 protein is one row after TCRdb ran MiXCR on the multiplex PCR reads. The top ten clones hold 8.5% to 9.5% of a sample with around 6,700 distinct CDR3 sequences, about 20% of them seen once. The gene calls are TRBV5-1 and TRBJ1-1, with D maybe TRBD1 (6 bases). The sequenced material came from lung tumor tissue. The clonotype comes from a man between 65 and 85 years old with non-small cell lung cancer. CDR3 coding DNA: TGCGTCAGCAGCTTGGACAGGAACACTGAAGCTTTCTTT. This gives the protein CVSSLDRNTEAFF.